A single sample is the source of the 18 T cell receptor beta chains below, sequenced in a study of blood T cells in healthy people across ages. Sample-barcoded 5' priming and a J-beta primer mix drove a second PCR of roughly 6 to 12 cycles. MiXCR, applied by TCRdb to the 5' RACE reads, yields one record per CDR3 protein. Among about 840,000 distinct CDR3 sequences listed, about 28% were seen once. The data were also submitted as part of a second study, on T cells of mothers and their children.

The sequencing input was blood. These receptors came from a woman in her thirties or forties in good health.

This clonotype was counted ten times or more. This chain links TRBV20-1 with TRBJ2-5; D might be TRBD1 or TRBD2, each matching 5 bases. The CDR3 is 14 residues long. Germline CDR1 is DFQATT and CDR2 is SNEGSKA (reference sequence). The CDR3 nucleotides are TGCAGCCGAAGGAGCAGGGTAGGAGGAGAGACCCAGTACTTC. Protein: CSRRSRVGGETQYF.

This chain connects TRBV4-1 to TRBJ1-5, with 7 bases that match TRBD1. The trim removed 1 base at V and 9 bases at J, leaving 9 bases unmatched. CDR1 MGHRA and CDR2 YSYEKL come from the germline V gene. The CDR3 loop spans 15 amino acids. This CDR3 is CASSQATGLGGPQHF. In DNA form, the CDR3 reads TGCGCCAGCAGCCAAGCGACAGGGCTCGGGGGGCCCCAGCATTTT.

This clonotype was counted only a few times. The gene calls are TRBV29-1 and TRBJ1-1; D not resolved. V shed 2 bases and J shed 0 bases, with 13 bases lying between them. CDR1 is SQVTM, CDR2 ANQGSEA, per germline. The length of the CDR3 is 15 residues. This CDR3 reads CSVENWENMNTEAFF. In DNA, the CDR3 is TGCAGCGTTGAAAACTGGGAAAACATGAACACTGAAGCTTTCTTT. Using reference TRBV29-1 and TRBJ1-1 for the parts outside the CDR3, the full variable domain is SAVISQKPSRDICQRGTSLTIQCQVDSQVTMMFWYRQQPGQSLTLIATANQGSEATYESGFVIDKFPISRPNLTFSTLTVSNMSPEDSSIYLCSVENWENMNTEAFFGQGTRLTVV.

The rearrangement uses TRBV20-1 and TRBJ1-1; D is perhaps TRBD1 (6 bases). Germline lookup yields CDR1 DFQATT and CDR2 SNEGSKA (reference sequence). The CDR3 runs 14 residues. V gave up 3 bases and J gave up 2 bases, with 13 bases separating them. CDR3: CSASQGQTNTEAFF. CDR3 nucleotides: TGCAGTGCTAGTCAAGGACAGACCAACACTGAAGCTTTCTTT.

This clonotype was picked up a small number of times. The chain has TRBV28 and TRBJ1-2; TRBD1 agrees at 7 bases. The V gene's germline CDR1 is MDHEN and CDR2 SYDVKM. V was pared by 6 bases and J by 6 bases, with 4 bases of the junction left unmatched. There are 12 residues in the CDR3. DNA for the CDR3: TGTGCCAGCAGGAACAGGGGAGATGGCTACACCTTC. It translates to CASRNRGDGYTF.

This clonotype was recorded many times. The chain couples TRBV14 to TRBJ2-7; 7 bases align to TRBD1. CDR1 and CDR2 from the germline V gene are SGHDN and FVKESK. V lost 4 bases to trimming and J lost 2 bases; unmatched junction nucleotides: 8. The CDR3 contains 15 residues. The CDR3 here is CASSPAGTAAYEQYF. The DNA for the CDR3 is TGTGCCAGCAGCCCAGCCGGGACAGCCGCCTACGAGCAGTACTTC.

This chain links TRBV28 with TRBJ2-7, with TRBD1 as a possible D gene (6 bases). Germline CDR1 and CDR2: MDHEN and SYDVKM. Trimming pared 3 bases from V and 2 bases from J, leaving 23 bases between. CDR3 length equals 18 residues. The CDR3 spells CASSFHRRGRGTAYEQYF. The CDR3 DNA is TGTGCCAGCAGTTTCCATCGAAGGGGCAGGGGAACGGCCTACGAGCAGTACTTC.

To note about this clonotype: This may be a read error, as it is one base from a much larger clone. CDR3 amino acids: CASSMGGSYNEQYF. The CDR3 nucleotides are TGTGCCAGCAGTATGGGGGGCTCCTACAATGAGCAGTACTTC. The chain employs TRBV7-2 and TRBJ2-1, with D perhaps being TRBD1 or TRBD2 (6 bases each). The J call may not be correct, given that the DNA end is closer to TRBJ2-7. This CDR3 contains 14 residues. Germline assignment: CDR1 SGHTA and CDR2 FQGNSA.

Points on this clonotype: At one of its ends the junction is not consistent with the germline gene, which may arise from a read error. The rearrangement links TRBV19 to TRBJ2-4; possibly TRBD2 for D (5 bases). Germline V CDR1 and CDR2: LNHDA, SQIVND (reference sequence). The CDR3 spans 16 residues. For the CDR3, the DNA is TGTGCCAGTAGGAATCGAGGGAGAACCAGTCAAAACATTCAGTATTTC. The encoded protein is CASRNRGRTSQNIQYF.

The count of this clonotype is one. Sequence at one end of the junction differs from germline and may be a read error. The chain is built from TRBV11-2 and TRBJ2-2, with D tentatively TRBD2 (5 bases). There are 16 residues in the CDR3. The germline gives CDR1 SGHAT, CDR2 FQNNGV. The CDR3, as DNA: TGTGCCAGCACCCCCTCGAGGGCCTTAAACACCGGGGAGCCGTTTTTT. Translated, it gives CASTPSRALNTGEPFF.

The chain is built from TRBV13 and TRBJ2-5, with 8 nucleotides matching TRBD2. The junction had 17 bases not matched to a gene; V was cut back by 5 bases and J by 6 bases. The CDR3 loop spans 17 amino acids. Germline V gene lookup returns CDR1 PRHDT and CDR2 FYEKMQ (reference sequence). For the CDR3, the DNA is TGTGCCAGCAGCCGAATGCAAGCGGGGGCCGGGCCCCAGACCCAGTACTTC. Its protein product is CASSRMQAGAGPQTQYF. Looking up the rest from reference TRBV13 and TRBJ2-5 gives the full variable domain: AAGVIQSPRHLIKEKRETATLKCYPIPRHDTVYWYQQGPGQDPQFLISFYEKMQSDKGSIPDRFSAQQFSDYHSELNMSSLELGDSALYFCASSRMQAGAGPQTQYFGPGTRLLVL.

The genes are TRBV5-5 and TRBJ2-1; 7 bases agree with TRBD1. J was trimmed by 4 bases and V by 5 bases; bases with no gene match: 21. Germline V lookup: CDR1 SGHKS, CDR2 YYEKEE (reference sequence). The CDR3 loop spans 19 amino acids. CDR3 bases: TGTGCCAGCAGGGAGAGTTGGACCGTAGGGGGCTGGGGGTACAATGAGCAGTTCTTC. It specifies CASRESWTVGGWGYNEQFF. Full variable domain (remainder filled in from reference TRBV5-5 and TRBJ2-1): DAGVTQSPTHLIKTRGQQVTLRCSPISGHKSVSWYQQVLGQGPQFIFQYYEKEERGRGNFPDRFSARQFPNYSSELNVNALLLGDSALYLCASRESWTVGGWGYNEQFFGPGTRLTVL.

This rearrangement joins TRBV20-1 to TRBJ2-3; 9 bases agree with TRBD2. Germline V gene lookup returns CDR1 DFQATT and CDR2 SNEGSKA (reference sequence). CDR3 size: 15 residues. After removal of 5 bases from V and 4 bases from J, the junction contained 10 bases not matched to a gene. The CDR3 nucleotides are TGCAGTGCTGGTGGCGGCGGGGGGGCCCCAGATACGCAGTATTTT. It specifies CSAGGGGGAPDTQYF.

Turning to this clonotype: One end of the junction does not line up with germline, which may come from a read error. The J gene is TRBJ2-4, the V gene TRBV29-1, with D perhaps TRBD1 or TRBD2 (5 bases each). The DNA end favors TRBJ2-7, so the J call may be wrong. The CDR3 is 13 amino acids. CDR1 is SQVTM and CDR2 is ANQGSEA in the germline V gene. The CDR3: CSVRRGESCEQYF. CDR3 coding DNA: TGCAGCGTCCGAAGGGGAGAGTCCTGCGAGCAGTACTTC.

The V and J genes are TRBV7-2 and TRBJ1-1, with 10 bases fitting TRBD1. Germline V gene lookup returns CDR1 SGHTA and CDR2 FQGNSA. CDR3 length equals 17 residues. V trimming: 5 bases; J trimming: 1 base; junction bases outside the gene matches: 10. CDR3 DNA: TGTGCCAGCAGCCGTTTCGGGACAGGGGCCACGAACACTGAAGCTTTCTTT. Residues: CASSRFGTGATNTEAFF.

This rearrangement joins TRBV27 to TRBJ1-1, with no clear D. The germline gives CDR1 MNHEY, CDR2 SMNVEV (reference sequence). Trimming left V 4 bases short and J 4 bases short, with 13 bases between. The CDR3 runs to 14 residues. CDR3 DNA: TGTGCCAGCAGTTCTACCCTCGGGAGCACTGAAGCTTTCTTT. This gives the protein CASSSTLGSTEAFF.

This clonotype was detected only a few times. The chain carries TRBV19 and TRBJ2-7; D may be TRBD1 or TRBD2 (5 bases each). Germline V gives CDR1 LNHDA, CDR2 SQIVND (reference sequence). The V end lost 9 bases, the J end lost 5 bases, and 11 bases lay between the germline ends. The CDR3 is made up of 11 amino acids. In nucleotides, the CDR3 is TGTGCCAGCGGGTGGGGGAACGAGCAGTACTTC. Protein sequence: CASGWGNEQYF. The complete variable domain, with remaining parts taken from reference TRBV19 and TRBJ2-7, reads DGGITQSPKYLFRKEGQNVTLSCEQNLNHDAMYWYRQDPGQGLRLIYYSQIVNDFQKGDIAEGYSVSREKKESFPLTVTSAQKNPTAFYLCASGWGNEQYFGPGTRLTVT.

This clonotype was seen repeatedly, ten times or more. The chain combines TRBV6-1 with TRBJ2-7, with 7 positions matching TRBD1. The germline V gene has CDR1 MNHNS and CDR2 SASEGT. With V trimmed by 6 bases and J by 5 bases, 10 bases remained unmatched. The CDR3 contains 14 residues. The CDR3 DNA reads as TGTGCCAGCAGAACAACAGGGGTTTTAAACGAGCAGTACTTC. This gives the protein CASRTTGVLNEQYF.